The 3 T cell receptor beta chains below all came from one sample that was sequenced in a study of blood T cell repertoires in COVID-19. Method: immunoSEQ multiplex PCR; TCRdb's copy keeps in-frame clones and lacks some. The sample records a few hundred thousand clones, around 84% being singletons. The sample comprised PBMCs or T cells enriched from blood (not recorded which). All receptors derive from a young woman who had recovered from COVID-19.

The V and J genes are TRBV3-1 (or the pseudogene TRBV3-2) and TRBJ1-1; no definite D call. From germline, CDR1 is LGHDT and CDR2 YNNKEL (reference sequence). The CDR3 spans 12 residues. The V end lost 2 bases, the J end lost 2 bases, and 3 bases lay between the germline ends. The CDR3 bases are TGTGCCAGCAGCCAACCAAACACTGAAGCTTTCTTT. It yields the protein CASSQPNTEAFF.

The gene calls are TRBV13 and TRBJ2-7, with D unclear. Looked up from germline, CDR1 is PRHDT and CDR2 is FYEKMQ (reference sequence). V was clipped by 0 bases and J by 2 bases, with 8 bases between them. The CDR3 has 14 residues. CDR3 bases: TGTGCCAGCAGCTTAGGACAGTCCACCTACGAGCAGTACTTC. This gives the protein CASSLGQSTYEQYF.

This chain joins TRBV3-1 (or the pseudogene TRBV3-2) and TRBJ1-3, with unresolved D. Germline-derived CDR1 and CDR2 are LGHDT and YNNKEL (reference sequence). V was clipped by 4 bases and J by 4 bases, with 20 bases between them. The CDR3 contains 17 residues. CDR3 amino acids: CASSLNPRGSGGNTIYF. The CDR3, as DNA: TGTGCCAGCAGCCTAAATCCTCGGGGTTCGGGAGGAAACACCATATATTTT.